This paragraph reports one TCR beta chain. The entry originates in a study of blood T cell repertoires in COVID-19. The V and J ends lost 2 bases and 0 bases respectively, with 8 bases between them. The length of the CDR3 is 15 residues. Germline V CDR1 and CDR2: SNHLY, FYNNEI. TCRdb keeps only in-frame clones here, not all; method: immunoSEQ multiplex PCR. The sample records fewer than 250,000 clones, approximately 84% being singletons. Those enrolled, adults aged 18 to 89 years, came from some 23 US areas. Recovery meant two consecutive negative NP/OP PCR tests, professional clearance, or resolved symptoms.

The chain joins TRBV2 to TRBJ1-5; unclear D gene. The receptor was derived from a young woman who had recovered from COVID-19. The source material was PBMCs or T cells enriched from blood (not recorded which). The CDR3 bases are TGTGCCAGCAGTGAAAACGGGAATAGCAATCAGCCCCAGCATTTT. Its protein is CASSENGNSNQPQHF.